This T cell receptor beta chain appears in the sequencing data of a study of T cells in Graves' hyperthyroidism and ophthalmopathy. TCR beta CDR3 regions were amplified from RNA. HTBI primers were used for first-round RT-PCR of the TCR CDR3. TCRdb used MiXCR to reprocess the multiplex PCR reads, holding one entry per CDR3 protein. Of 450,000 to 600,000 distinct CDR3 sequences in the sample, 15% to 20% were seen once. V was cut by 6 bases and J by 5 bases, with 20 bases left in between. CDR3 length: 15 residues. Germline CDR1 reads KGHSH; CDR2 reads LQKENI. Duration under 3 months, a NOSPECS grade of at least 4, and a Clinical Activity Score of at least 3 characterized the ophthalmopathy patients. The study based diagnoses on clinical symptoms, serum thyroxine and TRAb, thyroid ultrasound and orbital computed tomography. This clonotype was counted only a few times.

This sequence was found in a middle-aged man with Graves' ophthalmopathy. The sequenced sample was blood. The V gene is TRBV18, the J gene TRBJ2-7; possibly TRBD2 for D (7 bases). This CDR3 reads CASSPGEGGFHEQYF. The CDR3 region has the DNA TGTGCCAGCTCCCCTGGGGAGGGGGGCTTCCACGAGCAGTACTTC.